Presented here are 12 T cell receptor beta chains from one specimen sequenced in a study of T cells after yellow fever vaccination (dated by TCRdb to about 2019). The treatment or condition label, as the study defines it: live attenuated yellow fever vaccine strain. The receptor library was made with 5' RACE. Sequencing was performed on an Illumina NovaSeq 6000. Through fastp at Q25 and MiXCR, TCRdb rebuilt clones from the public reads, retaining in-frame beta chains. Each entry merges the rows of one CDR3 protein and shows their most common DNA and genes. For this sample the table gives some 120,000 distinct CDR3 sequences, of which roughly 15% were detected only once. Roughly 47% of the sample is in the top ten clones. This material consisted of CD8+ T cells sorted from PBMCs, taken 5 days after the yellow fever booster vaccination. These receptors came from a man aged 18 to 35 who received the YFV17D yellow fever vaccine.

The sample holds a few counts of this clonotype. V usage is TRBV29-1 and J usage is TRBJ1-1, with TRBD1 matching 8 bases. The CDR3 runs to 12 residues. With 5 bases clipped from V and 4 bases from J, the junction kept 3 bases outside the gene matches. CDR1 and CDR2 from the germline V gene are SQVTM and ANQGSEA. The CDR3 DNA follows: TGCAGCGTTCTACAGGGGGGCACTGAAGCTTTCTTT. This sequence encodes CSVLQGGTEAFF.

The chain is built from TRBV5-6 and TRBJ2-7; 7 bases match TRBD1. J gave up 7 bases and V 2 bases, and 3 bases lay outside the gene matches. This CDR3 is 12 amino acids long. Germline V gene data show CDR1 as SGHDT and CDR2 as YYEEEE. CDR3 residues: CASSLGTVEQYV. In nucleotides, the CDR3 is TGTGCCAGCAGCTTAGGGACAGTTGAGCAGTACGTC.

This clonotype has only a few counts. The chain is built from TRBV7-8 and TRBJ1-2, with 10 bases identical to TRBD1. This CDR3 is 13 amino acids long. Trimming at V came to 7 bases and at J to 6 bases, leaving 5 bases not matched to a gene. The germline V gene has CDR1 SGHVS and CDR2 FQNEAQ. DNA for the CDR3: TGTGCCAGCACCGACGGGACAGGGGATGGCTACACCTTC. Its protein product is CASTDGTGDGYTF.

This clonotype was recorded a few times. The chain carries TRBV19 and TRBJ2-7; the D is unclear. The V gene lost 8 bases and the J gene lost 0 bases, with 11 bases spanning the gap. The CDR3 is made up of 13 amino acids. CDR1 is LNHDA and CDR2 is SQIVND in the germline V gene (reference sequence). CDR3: CASAGGHSYEQYF. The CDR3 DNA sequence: TGTGCCAGTGCCGGCGGCCACTCCTACGAGCAGTACTTC.

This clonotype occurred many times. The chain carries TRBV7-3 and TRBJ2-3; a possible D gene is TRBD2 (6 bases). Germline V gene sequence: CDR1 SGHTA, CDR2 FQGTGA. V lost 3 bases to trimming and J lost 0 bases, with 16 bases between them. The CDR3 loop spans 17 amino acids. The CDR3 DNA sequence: TGTGCCAGCAGCTTCCCAAGTAGCGGACGCAGCACAGATACGCAGTATTTT. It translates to CASSFPSSGRSTDTQYF.

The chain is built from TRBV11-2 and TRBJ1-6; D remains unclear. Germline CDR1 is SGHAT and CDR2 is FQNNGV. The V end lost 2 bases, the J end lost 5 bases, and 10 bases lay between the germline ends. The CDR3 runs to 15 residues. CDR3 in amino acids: CASSLTRTNNSPLHF. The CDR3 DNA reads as TGTGCCAGCAGCTTAACTCGTACAAATAATTCACCCCTCCACTTT.

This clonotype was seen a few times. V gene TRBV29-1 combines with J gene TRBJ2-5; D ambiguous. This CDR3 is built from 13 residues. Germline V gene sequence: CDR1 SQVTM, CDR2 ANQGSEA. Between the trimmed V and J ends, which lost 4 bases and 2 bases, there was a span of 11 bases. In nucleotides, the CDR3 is TGCAGCGTTGGAAGTGGACCTCAAGAGACCCAGTACTTC. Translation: CSVGSGPQETQYF.

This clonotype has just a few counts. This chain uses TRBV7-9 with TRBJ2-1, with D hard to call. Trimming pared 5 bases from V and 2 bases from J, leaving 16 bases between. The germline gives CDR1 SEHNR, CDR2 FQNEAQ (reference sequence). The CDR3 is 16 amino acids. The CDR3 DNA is TGTGCCAGCAGCCACCCTGTATCCGGTGCCTACAATGAGCAGTTCTTC. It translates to CASSHPVSGAYNEQFF.

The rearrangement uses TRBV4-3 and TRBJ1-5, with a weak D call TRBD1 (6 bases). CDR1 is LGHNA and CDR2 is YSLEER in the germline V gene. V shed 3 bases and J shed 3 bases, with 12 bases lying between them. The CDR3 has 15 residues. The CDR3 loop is CASSQDTGFNQPQHF. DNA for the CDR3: TGCGCCAGCAGCCAGGATACAGGGTTCAATCAGCCCCAGCATTTT.

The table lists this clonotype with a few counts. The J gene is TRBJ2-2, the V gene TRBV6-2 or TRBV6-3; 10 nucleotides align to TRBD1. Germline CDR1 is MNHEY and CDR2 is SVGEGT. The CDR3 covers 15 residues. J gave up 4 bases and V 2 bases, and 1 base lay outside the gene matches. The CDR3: CASSYGTGATGELFF. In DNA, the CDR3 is TGTGCCAGCAGTTACGGGACAGGGGCCACCGGGGAGCTGTTTTTT.

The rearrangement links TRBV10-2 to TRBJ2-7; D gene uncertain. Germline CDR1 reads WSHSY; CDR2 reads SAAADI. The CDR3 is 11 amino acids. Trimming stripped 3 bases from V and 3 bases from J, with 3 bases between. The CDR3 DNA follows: TGCGCCAGCAGTGAAGTCTACGAGCAGTACTTC. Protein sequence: CASSEVYEQYF.

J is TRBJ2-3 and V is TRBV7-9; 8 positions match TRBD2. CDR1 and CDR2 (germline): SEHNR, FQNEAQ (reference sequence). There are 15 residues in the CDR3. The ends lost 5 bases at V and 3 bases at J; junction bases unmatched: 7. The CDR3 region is CASSTHRGGTDTQYF. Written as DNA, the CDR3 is TGTGCCAGCAGCACCCATCGGGGGGGAACAGATACGCAGTATTTT.